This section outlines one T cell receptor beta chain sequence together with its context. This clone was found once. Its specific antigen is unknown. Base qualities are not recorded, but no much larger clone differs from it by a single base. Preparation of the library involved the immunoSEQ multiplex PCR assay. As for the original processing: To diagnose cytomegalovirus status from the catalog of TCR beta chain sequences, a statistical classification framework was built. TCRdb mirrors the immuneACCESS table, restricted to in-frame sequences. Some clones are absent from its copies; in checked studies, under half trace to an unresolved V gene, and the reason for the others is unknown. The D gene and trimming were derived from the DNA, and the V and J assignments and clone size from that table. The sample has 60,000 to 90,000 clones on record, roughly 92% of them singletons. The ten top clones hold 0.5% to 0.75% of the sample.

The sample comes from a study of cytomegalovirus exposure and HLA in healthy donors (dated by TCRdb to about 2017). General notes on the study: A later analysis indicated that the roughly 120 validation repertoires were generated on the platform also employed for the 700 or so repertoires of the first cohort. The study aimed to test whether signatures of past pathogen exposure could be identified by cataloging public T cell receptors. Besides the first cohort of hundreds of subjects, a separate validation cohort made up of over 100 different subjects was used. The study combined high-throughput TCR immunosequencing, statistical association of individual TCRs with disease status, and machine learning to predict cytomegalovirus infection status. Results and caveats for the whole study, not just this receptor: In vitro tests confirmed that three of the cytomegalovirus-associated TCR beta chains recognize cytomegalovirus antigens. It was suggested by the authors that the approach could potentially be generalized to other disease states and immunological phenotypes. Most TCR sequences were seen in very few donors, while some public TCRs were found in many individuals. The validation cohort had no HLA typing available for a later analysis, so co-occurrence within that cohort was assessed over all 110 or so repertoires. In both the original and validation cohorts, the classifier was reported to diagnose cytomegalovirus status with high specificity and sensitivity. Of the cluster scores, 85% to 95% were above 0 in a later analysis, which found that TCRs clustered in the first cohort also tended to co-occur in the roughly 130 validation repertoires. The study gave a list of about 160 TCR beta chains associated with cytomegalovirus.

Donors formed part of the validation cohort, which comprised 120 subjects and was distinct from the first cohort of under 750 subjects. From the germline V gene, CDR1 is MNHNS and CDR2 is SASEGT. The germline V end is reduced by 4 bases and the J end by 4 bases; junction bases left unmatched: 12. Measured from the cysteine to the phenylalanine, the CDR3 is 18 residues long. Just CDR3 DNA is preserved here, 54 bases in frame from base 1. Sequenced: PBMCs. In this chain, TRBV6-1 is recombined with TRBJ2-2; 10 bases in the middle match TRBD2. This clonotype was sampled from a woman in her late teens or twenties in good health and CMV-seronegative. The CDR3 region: CASSVQAGLALVTGELFF. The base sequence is TGTGCCAGCAGTGTACAAGCGGGACTAGCGTTAGTCACCGGGGAGCTGTTTTTT.